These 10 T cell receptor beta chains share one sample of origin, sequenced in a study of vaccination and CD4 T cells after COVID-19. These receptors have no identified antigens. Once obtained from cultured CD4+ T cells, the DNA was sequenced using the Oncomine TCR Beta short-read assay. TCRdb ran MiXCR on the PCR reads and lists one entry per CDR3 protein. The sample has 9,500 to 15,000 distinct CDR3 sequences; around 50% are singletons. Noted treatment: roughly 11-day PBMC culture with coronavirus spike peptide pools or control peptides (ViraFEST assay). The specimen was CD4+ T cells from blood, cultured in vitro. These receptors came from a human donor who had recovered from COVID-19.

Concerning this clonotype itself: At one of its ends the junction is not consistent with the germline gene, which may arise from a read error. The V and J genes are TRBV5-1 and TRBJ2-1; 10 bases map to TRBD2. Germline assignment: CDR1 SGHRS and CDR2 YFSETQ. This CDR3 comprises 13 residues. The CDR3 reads CASSLGSLAGDSF. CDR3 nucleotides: TGCGCCAGCAGCTTGGGGTCTCTAGCGGGAGATTCCTTC.

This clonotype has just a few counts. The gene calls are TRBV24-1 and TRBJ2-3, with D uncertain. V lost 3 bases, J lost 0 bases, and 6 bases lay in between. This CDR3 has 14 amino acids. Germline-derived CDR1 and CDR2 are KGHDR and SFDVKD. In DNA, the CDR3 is TGTGCCACCAGTGATCCACAGAGCACAGATACGCAGTATTTT. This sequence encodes CATSDPQSTDTQYF.

CDR3 sequence reads: CAWSWNTDTQYF. The CDR3 DNA sequence: TGTGCCTGGAGTTGGAACACAGATACGCAGTATTTT. The chain couples TRBV30 to TRBJ2-3, with no clear D. CDR3 length: 12 amino acids. Germline-derived CDR1 and CDR2 are GTSNPN and SVGIG (reference sequence). V lost 2 bases and J lost 2, with 5 bases in between.

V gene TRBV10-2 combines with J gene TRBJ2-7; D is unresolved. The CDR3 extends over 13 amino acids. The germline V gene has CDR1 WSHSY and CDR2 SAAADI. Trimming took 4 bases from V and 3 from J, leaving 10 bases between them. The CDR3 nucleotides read TGCGCCAGCAGTGGGTCAGGCCTCTACGAGCAGTACTTC. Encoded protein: CASSGSGLYEQYF.

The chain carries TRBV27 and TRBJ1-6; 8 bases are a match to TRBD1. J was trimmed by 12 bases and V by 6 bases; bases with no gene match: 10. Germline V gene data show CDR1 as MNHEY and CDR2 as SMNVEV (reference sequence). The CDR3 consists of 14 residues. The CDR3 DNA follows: TGTGCCAGCAGCCTTGACAGGGGCCGTATACCCCTCCACTTT. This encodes CASSLDRGRIPLHF.

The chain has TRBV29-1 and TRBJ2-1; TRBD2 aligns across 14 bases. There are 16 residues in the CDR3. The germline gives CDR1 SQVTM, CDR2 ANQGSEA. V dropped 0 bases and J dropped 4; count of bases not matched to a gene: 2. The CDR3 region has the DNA TGCAGCGTTGAAGAGGGACTAGCGGGAGAGTACAATGAGCAGTTCTTC. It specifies CSVEEGLAGEYNEQFF.

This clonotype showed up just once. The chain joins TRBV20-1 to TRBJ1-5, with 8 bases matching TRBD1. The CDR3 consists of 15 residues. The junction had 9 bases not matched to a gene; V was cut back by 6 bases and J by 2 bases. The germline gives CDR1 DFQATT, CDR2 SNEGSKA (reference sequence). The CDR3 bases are TGCAGTGCCCCAGGGGGCGCGTTTGGCAATCAGCCCCAGCATTTT. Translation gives CSAPGGAFGNQPQHF.

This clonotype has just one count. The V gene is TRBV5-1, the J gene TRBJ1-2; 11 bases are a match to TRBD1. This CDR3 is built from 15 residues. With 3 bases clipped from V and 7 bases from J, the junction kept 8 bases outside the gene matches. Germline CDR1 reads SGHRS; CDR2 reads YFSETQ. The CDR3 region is CASSSKDRGLGGYTF. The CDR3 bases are TGCGCCAGCAGCTCCAAGGACAGGGGGCTTGGTGGCTACACCTTC.

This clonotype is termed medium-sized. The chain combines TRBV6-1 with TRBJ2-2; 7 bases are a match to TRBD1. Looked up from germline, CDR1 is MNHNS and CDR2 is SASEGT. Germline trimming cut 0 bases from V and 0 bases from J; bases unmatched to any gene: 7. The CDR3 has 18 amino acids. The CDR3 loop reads CASSEALIGGANTGELFF. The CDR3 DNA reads TGTGCCAGCAGTGAAGCGCTTATAGGGGGCGCGAACACCGGGGAGCTGTTTTTT.

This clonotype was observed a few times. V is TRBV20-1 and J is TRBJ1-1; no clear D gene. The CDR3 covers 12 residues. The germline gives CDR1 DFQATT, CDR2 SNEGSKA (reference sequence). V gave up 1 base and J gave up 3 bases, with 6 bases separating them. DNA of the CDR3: TGCAGTGCTAGAGCCGGGCACACTGAAGCTTTCTTT. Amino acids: CSARAGHTEAFF.